The clone carrying this T cell receptor (beta chain) showed up just a few times. Deletions cut 1 base from V and 2 bases from J, with 15 bases between. Germline V gene sequence: CDR1 SGHAT, CDR2 FQNNGV. The CDR3 is 18 amino acids. The data stem from a study of tumor-infiltrating lymphocytes in primary liver carcinoma. Scientists recovered RNA and DNA together from about 20-30 mg of unsorted bulk tissue. With roughly 500 ng total RNA as template and a constant-region primer, TCR beta cDNA was made. Library construction for TCR beta comprised three nested multiplex PCR rounds performed with slightly modified ARM-PCR. A C-beta reverse primer and TRBV1-TRBV30 forward primers served in each of the first two PCR rounds, at about 9 cycles apiece. TCRdb re-analysed the multiplex PCR reads in MiXCR, keeping a single row per CDR3 protein. The table records about 120,000 distinct CDR3 sequences, around 65% of them present only once.

This clonotype was obtained from a woman between 55 and 75 years old with primary liver carcinoma and hepatitis B virus infection. Sequenced sample: tumor-adjacent normal liver tissue. This chain joins TRBV11-2 and TRBJ2-6; D is tentatively TRBD1 or TRBD2 (5 bases each). In nucleotides, the CDR3 is TGTGCCAGCAGCTTAGCCCCGGGATGGGGCCCTGGGGCCAACGTCCTGACTTTC. Amino acids: CASSLAPGWGPGANVLTF.